The source of this T cell receptor beta chain is a study of blood T cells in healthy people across ages. The CDR3 totals 13 residues. Germline V lookup: CDR1 SGHDN, CDR2 FVKESK. The second PCR ran about 6 to 12 cycles with a sample-barcoded 5' primer and J-beta primers. Through a template-switch adaptor with 12 random nucleotides, each cDNA molecule received a tag. TCRdb analysed the 5' RACE reads with MiXCR anew, one entry per CDR3 protein. The table has over a million distinct CDR3 sequences, roughly 43% seen once. As concerns this clonotype: Its cognate antigen is unknown.

General study points: Measured against age, TCR beta diversity per million T cells decreased in a roughly linear manner.

The study isolated at least 6.5 million PBMCs from each sample. Material: blood. The rearrangement links TRBV14 to TRBJ2-1, with unresolved D. The J call may be mistaken, given a closer DNA end match to TRBJ2-7. This clonotype was obtained from a woman between 18 and 29 years old in good health. The CDR3 bases are TGTGCCAGCAGCCAAGGCGATCGCTACGAGCAGTACTTC. It yields the protein CASSQGDRYEQYF.